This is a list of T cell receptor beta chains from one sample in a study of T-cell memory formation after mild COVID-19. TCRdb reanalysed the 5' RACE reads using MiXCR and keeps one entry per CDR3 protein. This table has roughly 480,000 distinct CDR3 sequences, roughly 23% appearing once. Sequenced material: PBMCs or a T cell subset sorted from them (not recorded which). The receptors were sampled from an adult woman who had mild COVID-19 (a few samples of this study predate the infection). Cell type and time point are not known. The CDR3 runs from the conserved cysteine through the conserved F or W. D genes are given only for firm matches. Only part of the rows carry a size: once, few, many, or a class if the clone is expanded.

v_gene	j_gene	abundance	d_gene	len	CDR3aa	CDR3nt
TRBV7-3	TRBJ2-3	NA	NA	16	CASSLMGGVPGDTQYF	TGTGCCAGCAGCTTAATGGGCGGTGTCCCCGGGGATACGCAGTATTTT
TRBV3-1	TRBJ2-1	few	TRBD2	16	CASSQDRLAGVGEQFF	TGTGCCAGCAGCCAAGATCGGCTAGCGGGAGTAGGTGAGCAGTTCTTC
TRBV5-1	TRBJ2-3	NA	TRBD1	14	CASSFDRGTDTQYF	TGCGCCAGCAGCTTTGACAGGGGAACAGATACGCAGTATTTT
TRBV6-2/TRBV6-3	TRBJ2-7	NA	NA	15	CASNVDWTNSYEQYF	TGTGCCAGCAATGTCGATTGGACGAATTCCTACGAGCAGTACTTC
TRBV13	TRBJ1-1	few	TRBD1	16	CASSPTGAGVGTEAFF	TGTGCCAGCAGCCCAACAGGGGCAGGTGTGGGAACTGAAGCTTTCTTT
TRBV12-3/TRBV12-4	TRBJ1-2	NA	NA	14	CASTLRGGGNGYTF	TGTGCCAGCACCCTAAGGGGCGGGGGCAATGGCTACACCTTC
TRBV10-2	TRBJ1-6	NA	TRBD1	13	CASSGQYNSPLHF	TGCGCCAGCTCGGGACAGTATAATTCACCCCTCCACTTT
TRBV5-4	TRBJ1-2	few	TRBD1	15	CASRPGQERVYGYTF	TGTGCCAGCAGACCCGGACAGGAGCGGGTATATGGCTACACCTTC
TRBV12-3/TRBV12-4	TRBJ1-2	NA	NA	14	CASSWIGQTYGYTF	TGTGCCAGCAGTTGGATAGGACAGACCTATGGCTACACCTTC
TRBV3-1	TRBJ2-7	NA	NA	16	CASSQGPRAAVYEQYF	TGTGCCAGCAGCCAAGGTCCCAGGGCGGCCGTTTACGAGCAGTACTTC
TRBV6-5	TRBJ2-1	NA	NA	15	CASSYAGKSYNEQFF	TGTGCCAGCAGTTACGCAGGGAAAAGCTACAATGAGCAGTTCTTC
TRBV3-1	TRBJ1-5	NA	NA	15	CASSQGDSGVQPQHF	TGTGCCAGCAGCCAAGGTGACAGCGGGGTCCAGCCCCAGCATTTT
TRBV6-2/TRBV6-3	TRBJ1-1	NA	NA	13	CASSSRAVSEAFF	TGTGCCAGCAGTTCTAGGGCAGTAAGTGAAGCTTTCTTT
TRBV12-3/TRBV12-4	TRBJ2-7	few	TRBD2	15	CASSRLAGGVYEQYF	TGTGCCAGCAGTCGACTAGCGGGGGGGGTTTACGAGCAGTACTTC
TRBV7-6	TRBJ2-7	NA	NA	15	CASSLGQEAHYEQYF	TGTGCCAGCAGCTTAGGTCAGGAAGCGCACTACGAGCAGTACTTC
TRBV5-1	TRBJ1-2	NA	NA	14	CASSLATRGNGYTF	TGCGCCAGCAGCTTGGCAACGAGAGGCAATGGCTACACCTTC
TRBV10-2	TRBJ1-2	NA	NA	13	CASSGAGNYGYTF	TGCGCCAGCAGTGGGGCAGGCAACTATGGCTACACCTTC
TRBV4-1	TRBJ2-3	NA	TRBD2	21	CASSPEQTWASGGRRGDTQYF	TGCGCCAGCAGCCCCGAACAGACTTGGGCTAGCGGGGGCCGTCGTGGGGATACGCAGTATTTT
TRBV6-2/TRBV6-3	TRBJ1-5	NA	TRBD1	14	CASSGTGFIQPQHF	TGTGCCAGCTCCGGGACAGGGTTCATTCAGCCCCAGCATTTT
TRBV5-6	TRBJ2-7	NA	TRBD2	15	CASSLYGLAGGEQYF	TGTGCCAGCAGCCTATACGGACTAGCGGGAGGTGAGCAGTACTTC
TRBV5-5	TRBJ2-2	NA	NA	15	CASSLGPTNTGELFF	TGTGCCAGCAGCTTGGGGCCCACAAACACCGGGGAGCTGTTTTTT
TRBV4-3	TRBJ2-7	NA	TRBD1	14	CASSHRQGPNEQYF	TGCGCCAGCAGCCACCGACAGGGGCCAAACGAGCAGTACTTC
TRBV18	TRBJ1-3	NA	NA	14	CASSPQGAGNTIYF	TGTGCCAGCTCACCACAGGGGGCTGGAAACACCATATATTTT
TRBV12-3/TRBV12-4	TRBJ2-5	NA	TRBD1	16	CASSFWTGSGQETQYF	TGTGCCAGCAGTTTTTGGACAGGGTCGGGCCAAGAGACCCAGTACTTC
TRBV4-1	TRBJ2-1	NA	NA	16	CASSQYFAGSYNEQFF	TGCGCCAGCAGCCAATATTTTGCGGGCTCCTACAATGAGCAGTTCTTC
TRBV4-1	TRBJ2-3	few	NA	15	CASSRDGSSTDTQYF	TGCGCCAGCAGTCGTGACGGCTCTAGCACAGATACGCAGTATTTT
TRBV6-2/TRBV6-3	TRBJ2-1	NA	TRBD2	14	CASSPRAGESEQFF	TGTGCCAGCAGTCCCCGCGCGGGGGAGAGTGAGCAGTTCTTC
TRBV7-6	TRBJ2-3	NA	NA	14	CASSKYTSTDTQYF	TGTGCCAGCAGCAAGTACACTAGCACAGATACGCAGTATTTT
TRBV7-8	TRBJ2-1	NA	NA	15	CASSLEIGADNEQFF	TGTGCCAGCAGCTTAGAGATCGGGGCCGACAATGAGCAGTTCTTC
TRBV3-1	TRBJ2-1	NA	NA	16	CASSQGLLSSYNEQFF	TGTGCCAGCAGCCAAGGCCTCCTGAGCTCCTACAATGAGCAGTTCTTC
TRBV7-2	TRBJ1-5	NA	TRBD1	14	CASSPGDRNQPQHF	TGTGCCAGCAGCCCCGGGGACAGAAATCAGCCCCAGCATTTT
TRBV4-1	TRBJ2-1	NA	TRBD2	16	CASSQEGLAGVYEQFF	TGCGCCAGCAGCCAAGAGGGACTAGCGGGAGTATATGAGCAGTTCTTC
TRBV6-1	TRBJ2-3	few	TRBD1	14	CASSWGQEPPTQYF	TGTGCCAGCAGTTGGGGACAGGAGCCCCCTACGCAGTATTTT
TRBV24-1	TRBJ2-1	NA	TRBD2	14	CATSDSGRINEQFF	TGTGCCACCAGTGATTCCGGGAGGATAAATGAGCAGTTCTTC
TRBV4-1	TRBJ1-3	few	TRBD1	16	CASSQADRGQANTIYF	TGCGCCAGCAGCCAAGCTGACCGCGGACAGGCAAACACCATATATTTT
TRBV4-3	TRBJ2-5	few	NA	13	CASSVGQRETQYF	TGCGCCAGCAGCGTTGGACAGCGGGAGACCCAGTACTTC
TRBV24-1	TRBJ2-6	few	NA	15	CATSRSDSGANVLTF	TGTGCCACCAGTAGGTCAGACTCTGGGGCCAACGTCCTGACTTTC
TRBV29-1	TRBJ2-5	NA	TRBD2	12	CSVPSGGETQYF	TGCAGCGTTCCTAGCGGGGGTGAGACCCAGTACTTC
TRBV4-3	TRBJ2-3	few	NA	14	CASSQMDGTDTQYF	TGCGCCAGCAGCCAGATGGACGGAACAGATACGCAGTATTTT
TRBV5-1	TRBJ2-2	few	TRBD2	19	CASSPSRTSGSPNTGELFF	TGCGCCAGCAGCCCGTCCAGGACTAGCGGGAGCCCGAACACCGGGGAGCTGTTTTTT
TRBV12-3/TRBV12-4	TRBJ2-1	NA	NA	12	CASSFGKDEQFF	TGTGCCAGCAGTTTCGGCAAAGATGAGCAGTTCTTC
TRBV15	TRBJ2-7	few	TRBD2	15	CATSRDLAGGNEQYF	TGTGCCACCAGCAGAGATTTAGCGGGGGGGAACGAGCAGTACTTC
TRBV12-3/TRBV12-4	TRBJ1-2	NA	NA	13	CASRILQGNGYTF	TGTGCCAGCAGAATTTTACAGGGAAATGGCTACACCTTC
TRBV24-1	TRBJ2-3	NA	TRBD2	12	CATSLAGDTQYF	TGTGCCACCTCGCTAGCGGGAGATACGCAGTATTTT
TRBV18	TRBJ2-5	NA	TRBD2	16	CASSPPTAGVQETQYF	TGTGCCAGCTCACCACCAACAGCGGGGGTCCAAGAGACCCAGTACTTC
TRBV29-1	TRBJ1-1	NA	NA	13	CSVLTYQNTEAFF	TGCAGCGTATTAACGTACCAGAACACTGAAGCTTTCTTT
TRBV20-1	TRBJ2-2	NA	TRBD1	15	CSAKRQGMNTGELFF	TGCAGTGCTAAAAGACAGGGCATGAACACCGGGGAGCTGTTTTTT
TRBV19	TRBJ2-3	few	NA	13	CASSNGVEDTQYF	TGTGCCAGTAGTAACGGGGTCGAGGATACGCAGTATTTT
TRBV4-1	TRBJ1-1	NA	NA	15	CASSHQQGRNTEAFF	TGCGCCAGCAGCCATCAACAGGGCAGGAACACTGAAGCTTTCTTT
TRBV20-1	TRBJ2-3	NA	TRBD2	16	CSALPGTSGSTDTQYF	TGCAGTGCATTGCCCGGGACTAGCGGGAGCACAGATACGCAGTATTTT
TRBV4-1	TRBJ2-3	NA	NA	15	CASSLSGLGADTQYF	TGCGCCAGCAGTTTGTCAGGGTTGGGGGCAGATACGCAGTATTTT
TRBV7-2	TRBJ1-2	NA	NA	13	CASSSYSNYGYTF	TGTGCCAGCAGCTCCTACTCTAACTATGGCTACACCTTC
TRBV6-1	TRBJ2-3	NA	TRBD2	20	CASSDGTSGGARISTDTQYF	TGTGCCAGCAGTGACGGGACTAGCGGGGGGGCCCGTATTAGCACAGATACGCAGTATTTT
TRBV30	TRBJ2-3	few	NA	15	CAWSVLTGAGDTQYF	TGTGCCTGGAGTGTCTTAACGGGAGCGGGAGATACGCAGTATTTT
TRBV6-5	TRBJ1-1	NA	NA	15	CASSTGDTLNTEAFF	TGTGCCAGCAGTACCGGGGACACCCTGAACACTGAAGCTTTCTTT